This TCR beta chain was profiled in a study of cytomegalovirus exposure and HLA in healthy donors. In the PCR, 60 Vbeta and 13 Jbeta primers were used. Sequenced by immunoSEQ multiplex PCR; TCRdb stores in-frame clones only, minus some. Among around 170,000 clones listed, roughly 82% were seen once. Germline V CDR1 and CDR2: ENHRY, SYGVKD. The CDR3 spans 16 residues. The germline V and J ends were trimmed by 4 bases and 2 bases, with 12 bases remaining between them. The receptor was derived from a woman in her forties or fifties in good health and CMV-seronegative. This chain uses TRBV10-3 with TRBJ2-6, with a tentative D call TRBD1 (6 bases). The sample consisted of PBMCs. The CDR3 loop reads CAISAGHPTGANVLTF. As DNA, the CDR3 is TGTGCCATCAGTGCGGGACACCCAACTGGGGCCAACGTCCTGACTTTC.